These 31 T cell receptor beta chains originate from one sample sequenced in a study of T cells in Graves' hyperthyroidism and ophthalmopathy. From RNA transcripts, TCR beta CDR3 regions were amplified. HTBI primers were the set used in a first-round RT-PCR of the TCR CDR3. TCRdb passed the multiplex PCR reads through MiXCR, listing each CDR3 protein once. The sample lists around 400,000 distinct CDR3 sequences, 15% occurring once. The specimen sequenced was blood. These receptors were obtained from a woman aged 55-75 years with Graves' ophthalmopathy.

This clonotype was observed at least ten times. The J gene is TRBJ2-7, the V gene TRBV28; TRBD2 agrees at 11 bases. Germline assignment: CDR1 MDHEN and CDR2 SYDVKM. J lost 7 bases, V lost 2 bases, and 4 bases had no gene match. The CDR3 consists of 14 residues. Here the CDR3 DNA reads TGTGCCAGCAGTTTACCCGGGACTAGCGGAGAGCAGTACTTC. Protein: CASSLPGTSGEQYF.

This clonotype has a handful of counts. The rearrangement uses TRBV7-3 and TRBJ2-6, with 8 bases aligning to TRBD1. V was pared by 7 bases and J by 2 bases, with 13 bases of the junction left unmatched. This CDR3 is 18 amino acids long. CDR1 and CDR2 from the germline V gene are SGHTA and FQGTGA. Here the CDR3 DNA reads TGTGCCAGCACCTACGGCATATCGGACAGGGCTGGGGCCAACGTCCTGACTTTC. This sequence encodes CASTYGISDRAGANVLTF. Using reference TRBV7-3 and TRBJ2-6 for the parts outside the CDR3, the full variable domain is GAGVSQTPSNKVTEKGKYVELRCDPISGHTALYWYRQSLGQGPEFLIYFQGTGAADDSGLPNDRFFAVRPEGSVSTLKIQRTERGDSAVYLCASTYGISDRAGANVLTFGAGSRLTVL.

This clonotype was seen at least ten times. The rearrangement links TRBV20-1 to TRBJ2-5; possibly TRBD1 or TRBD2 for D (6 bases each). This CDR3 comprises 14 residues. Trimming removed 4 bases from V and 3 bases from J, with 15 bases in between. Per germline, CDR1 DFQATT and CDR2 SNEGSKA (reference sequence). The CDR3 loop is CSATRGGHKETQYF. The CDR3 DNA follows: TGCAGTGCTACCAGGGGAGGACACAAAGAGACCCAGTACTTC.

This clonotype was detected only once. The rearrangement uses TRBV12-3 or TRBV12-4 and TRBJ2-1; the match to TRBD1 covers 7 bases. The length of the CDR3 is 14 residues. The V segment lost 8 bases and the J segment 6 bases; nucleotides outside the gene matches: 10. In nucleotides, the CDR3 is TGTGCCAGCGACAGGGACCAGCTGTCCAATGAGCAGTTCTTC. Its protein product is CASDRDQLSNEQFF.

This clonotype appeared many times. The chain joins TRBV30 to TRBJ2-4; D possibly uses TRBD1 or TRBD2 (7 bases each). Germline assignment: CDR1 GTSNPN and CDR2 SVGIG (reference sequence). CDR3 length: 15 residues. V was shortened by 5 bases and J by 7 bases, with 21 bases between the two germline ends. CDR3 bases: TGTGCCTGGTCAGGAGACTACCAGGGGGGGAACATTCAGTACTTC. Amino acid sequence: CAWSGDYQGGNIQYF.

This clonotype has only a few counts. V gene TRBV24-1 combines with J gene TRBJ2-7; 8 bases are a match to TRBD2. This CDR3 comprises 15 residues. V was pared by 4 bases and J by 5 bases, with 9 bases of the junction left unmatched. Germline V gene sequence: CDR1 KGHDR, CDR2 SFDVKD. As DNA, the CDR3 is TGTGCCACCAGTGACTCGACTAGCGCGGGCCACGAGCAGTACTTC. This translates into CATSDSTSAGHEQYF.

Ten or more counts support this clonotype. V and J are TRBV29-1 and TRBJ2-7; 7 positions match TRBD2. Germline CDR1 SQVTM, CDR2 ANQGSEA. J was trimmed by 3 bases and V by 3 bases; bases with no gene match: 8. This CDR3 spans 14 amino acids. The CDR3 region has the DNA TGCAGCGTTGATGGGGGTCCGGGGGGCTACGAGCAGTACTTC. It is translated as CSVDGGPGGYEQYF.

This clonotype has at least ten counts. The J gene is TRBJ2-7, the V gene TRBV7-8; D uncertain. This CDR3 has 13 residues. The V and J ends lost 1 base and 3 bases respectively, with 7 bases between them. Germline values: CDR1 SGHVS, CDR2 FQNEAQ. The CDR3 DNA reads TGTGCCAGCAGCTTAGTCCGCCACTACGAGCAGTACTTC. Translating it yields CASSLVRHYEQYF.

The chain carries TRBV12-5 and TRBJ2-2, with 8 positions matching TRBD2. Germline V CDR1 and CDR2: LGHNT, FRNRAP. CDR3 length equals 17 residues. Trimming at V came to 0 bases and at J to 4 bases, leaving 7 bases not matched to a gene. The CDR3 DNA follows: TGTGCTAGTGGTTTGGTACTAGCGGCCGAGTTCACCGGGGAGCTGTTTTTT. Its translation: CASGLVLAAEFTGELFF.

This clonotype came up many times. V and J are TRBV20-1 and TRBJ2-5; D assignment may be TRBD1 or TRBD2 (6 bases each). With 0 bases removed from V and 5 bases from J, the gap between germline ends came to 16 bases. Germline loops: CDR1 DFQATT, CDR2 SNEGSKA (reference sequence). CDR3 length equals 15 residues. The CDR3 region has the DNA TGCAGTGCTAGAGATCAGGACGGGGGCGGGGAGACCCAGTACTTC. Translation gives CSARDQDGGGETQYF.

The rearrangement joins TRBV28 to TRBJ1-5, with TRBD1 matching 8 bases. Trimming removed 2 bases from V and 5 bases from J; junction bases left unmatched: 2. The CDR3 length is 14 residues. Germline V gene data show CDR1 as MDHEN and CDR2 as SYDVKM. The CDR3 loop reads CASSLDRGYQPQHF. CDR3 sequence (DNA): TGTGCCAGCAGTTTAGACAGGGGATATCAGCCCCAGCATTTT.

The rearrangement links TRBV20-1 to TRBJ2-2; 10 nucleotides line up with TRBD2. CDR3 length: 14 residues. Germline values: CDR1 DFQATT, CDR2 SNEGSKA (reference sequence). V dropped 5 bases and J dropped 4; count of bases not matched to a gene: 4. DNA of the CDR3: TGCAGTGCTGGGGGGACTAGCGCCACCGGGGAGCTGTTTTTT. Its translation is CSAGGTSATGELFF.

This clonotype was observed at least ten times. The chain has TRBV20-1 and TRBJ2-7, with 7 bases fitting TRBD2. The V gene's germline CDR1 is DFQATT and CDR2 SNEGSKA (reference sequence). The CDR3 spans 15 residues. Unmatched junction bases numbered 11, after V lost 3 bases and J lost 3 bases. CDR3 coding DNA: TGCAGTGCTAGGGATCGGGAGCGGGGTGTCTACGAGCAGTACTTC. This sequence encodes CSARDRERGVYEQYF.

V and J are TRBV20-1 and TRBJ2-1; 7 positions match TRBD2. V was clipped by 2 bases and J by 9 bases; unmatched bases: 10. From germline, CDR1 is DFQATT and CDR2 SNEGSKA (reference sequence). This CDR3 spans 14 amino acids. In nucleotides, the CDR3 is TGCAGTGCTAGACCCCAGCGGACGGGGGGTGAGCAGTTCTTC. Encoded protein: CSARPQRTGGEQFF.

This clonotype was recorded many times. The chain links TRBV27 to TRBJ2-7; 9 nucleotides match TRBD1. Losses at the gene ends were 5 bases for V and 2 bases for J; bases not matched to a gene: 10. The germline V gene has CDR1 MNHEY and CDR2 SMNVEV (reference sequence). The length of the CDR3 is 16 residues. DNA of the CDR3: TGTGCCAGCAGTCTACTCCGGACAGGGGACGCCTACGAGCAGTACTTC. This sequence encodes CASSLLRTGDAYEQYF.

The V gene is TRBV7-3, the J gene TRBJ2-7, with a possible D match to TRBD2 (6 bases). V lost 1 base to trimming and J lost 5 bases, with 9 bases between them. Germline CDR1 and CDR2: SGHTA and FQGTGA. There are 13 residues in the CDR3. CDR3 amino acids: CASSLSREDEQYF. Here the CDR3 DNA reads TGTGCCAGCAGCTTAAGCAGGGAGGACGAGCAGTACTTC.

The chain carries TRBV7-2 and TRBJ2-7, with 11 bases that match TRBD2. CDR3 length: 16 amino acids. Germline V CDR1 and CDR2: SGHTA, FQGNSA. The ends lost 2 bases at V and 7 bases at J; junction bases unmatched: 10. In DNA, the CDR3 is TGTGCCAGCAGCTTATACCAACTAGCGGGAGCAAGAGAGCAGTACTTC. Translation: CASSLYQLAGAREQYF. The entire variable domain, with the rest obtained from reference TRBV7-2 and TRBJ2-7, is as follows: GAGVSQSPSNKVTEKGKDVELRCDPISGHTALYWYRQSLGQGLEFLIYFQGNSAPDKSGLPSDRFSAERTGGSVSTLTIQRTQQEDSAVYLCASSLYQLAGAREQYFGPGTRLTVT.

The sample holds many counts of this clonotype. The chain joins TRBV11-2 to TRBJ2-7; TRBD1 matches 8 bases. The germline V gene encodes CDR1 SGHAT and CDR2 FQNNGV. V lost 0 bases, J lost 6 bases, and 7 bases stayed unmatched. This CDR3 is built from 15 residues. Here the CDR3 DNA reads TGTGCCAGCAGCTTAGATTATCGACAGGGGTTCGAGCAGTACTTC. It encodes CASSLDYRQGFEQYF.

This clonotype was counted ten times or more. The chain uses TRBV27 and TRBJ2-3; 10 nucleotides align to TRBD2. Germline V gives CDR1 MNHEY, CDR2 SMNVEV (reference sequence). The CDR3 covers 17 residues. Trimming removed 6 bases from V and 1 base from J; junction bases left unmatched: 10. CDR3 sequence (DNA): TGTGCCAGCAGCCGACTAGCGGGTCCGCGGGGCACAGATACGCAGTATTTT. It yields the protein CASSRLAGPRGTDTQYF.

DNA of the CDR3: TGTGCCAGCAGCTTAGCGGCGACAGGGCCCTACGAGCAGTACTTC. As protein: CASSLAATGPYEQYF. This chain connects TRBV7-2 to TRBJ2-7; TRBD1 matches at 7 bases. The CDR3 spans 15 residues. V gave up 0 bases and J gave up 2 bases; unmatched junction bases: 4. CDR1 is SGHTA and CDR2 is FQGNSA in the germline V gene.

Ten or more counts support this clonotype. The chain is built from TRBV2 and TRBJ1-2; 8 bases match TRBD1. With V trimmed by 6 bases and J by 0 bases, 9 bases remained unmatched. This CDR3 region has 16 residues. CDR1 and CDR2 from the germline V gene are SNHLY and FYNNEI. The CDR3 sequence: CASRLFRQGTNYGYTF. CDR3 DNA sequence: TGTGCCAGCAGGCTCTTTAGACAGGGGACTAACTATGGCTACACCTTC.

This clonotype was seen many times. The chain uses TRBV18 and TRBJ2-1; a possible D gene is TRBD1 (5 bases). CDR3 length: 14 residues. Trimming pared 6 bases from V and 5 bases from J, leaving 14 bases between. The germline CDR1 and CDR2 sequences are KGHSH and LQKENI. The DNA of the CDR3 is TGTGCCAGCTCTCAGGGAAGAGCGAACAATGAGCAGTTCTTC. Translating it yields CASSQGRANNEQFF.

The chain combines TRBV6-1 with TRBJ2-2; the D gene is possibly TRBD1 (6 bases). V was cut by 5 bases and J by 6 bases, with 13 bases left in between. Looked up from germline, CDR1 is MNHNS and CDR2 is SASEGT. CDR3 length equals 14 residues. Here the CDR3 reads CASSQDSAAGELFF. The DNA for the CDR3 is TGTGCCAGCAGTCAGGACAGTGCGGCCGGGGAGCTGTTTTTT.

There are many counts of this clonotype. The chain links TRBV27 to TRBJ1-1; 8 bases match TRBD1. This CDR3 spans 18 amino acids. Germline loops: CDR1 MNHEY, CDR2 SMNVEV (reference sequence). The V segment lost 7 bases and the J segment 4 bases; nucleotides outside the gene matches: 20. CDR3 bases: TGTGCCAGCACCACCCTACTCCGGACAGGGCGCGAGGGCACTGAAGCTTTCTTT. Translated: CASTTLLRTGREGTEAFF.

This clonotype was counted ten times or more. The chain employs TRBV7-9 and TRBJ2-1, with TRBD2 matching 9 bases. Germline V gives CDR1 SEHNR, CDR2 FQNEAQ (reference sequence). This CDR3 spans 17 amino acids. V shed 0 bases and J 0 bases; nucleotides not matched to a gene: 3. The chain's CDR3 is CASSLALAGSSYNEQFF. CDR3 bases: TGTGCCAGCAGCTTAGCCCTAGCGGGGTCCTCCTACAATGAGCAGTTCTTC.

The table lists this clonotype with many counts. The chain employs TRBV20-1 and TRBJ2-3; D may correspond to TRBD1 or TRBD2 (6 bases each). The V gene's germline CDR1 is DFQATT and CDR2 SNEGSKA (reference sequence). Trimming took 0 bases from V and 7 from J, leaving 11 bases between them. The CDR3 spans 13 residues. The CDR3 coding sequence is TGCAGTGCTAGAGATGGGGGGCTCTATACGCAGTATTTT. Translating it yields CSARDGGLYTQYF.

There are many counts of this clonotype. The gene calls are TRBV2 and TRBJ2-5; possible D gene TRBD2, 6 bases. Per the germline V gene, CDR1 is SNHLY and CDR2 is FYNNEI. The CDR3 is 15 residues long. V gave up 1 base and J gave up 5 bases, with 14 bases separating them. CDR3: CASSEGGGDGETQYF. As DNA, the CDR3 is TGTGCCAGCAGTGAAGGGGGAGGAGACGGGGAGACCCAGTACTTC.

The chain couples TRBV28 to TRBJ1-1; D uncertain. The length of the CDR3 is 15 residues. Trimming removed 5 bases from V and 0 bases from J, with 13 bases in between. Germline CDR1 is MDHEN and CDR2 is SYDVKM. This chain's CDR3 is CASSATVLLNTEAFF. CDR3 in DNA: TGTGCCAGCAGTGCCACGGTCCTTTTGAACACTGAAGCTTTCTTT.

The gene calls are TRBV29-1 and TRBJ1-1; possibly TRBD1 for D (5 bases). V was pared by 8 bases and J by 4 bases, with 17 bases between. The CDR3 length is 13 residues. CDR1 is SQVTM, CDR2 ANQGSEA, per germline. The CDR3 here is CSSGAWTGTEAFF. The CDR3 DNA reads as TGCAGCTCTGGGGCCTGGACGGGCACTGAAGCTTTCTTT.

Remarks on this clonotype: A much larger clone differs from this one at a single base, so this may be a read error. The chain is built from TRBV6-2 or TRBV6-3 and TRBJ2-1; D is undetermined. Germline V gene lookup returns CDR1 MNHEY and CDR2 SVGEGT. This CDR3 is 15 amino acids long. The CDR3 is CASTGGPRSYNEQLF. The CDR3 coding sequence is TGTGCCAGCACTGGCGGCCCACGGTCCTACAATGAGCAGCTCTTC.

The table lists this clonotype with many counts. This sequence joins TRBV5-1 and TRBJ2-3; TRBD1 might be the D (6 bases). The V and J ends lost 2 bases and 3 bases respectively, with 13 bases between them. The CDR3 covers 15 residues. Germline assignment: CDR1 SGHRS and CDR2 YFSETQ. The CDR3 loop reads CASSLQGVETDTQYF. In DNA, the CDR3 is TGCGCCAGCAGCTTACAGGGCGTAGAGACAGATACGCAGTATTTT.